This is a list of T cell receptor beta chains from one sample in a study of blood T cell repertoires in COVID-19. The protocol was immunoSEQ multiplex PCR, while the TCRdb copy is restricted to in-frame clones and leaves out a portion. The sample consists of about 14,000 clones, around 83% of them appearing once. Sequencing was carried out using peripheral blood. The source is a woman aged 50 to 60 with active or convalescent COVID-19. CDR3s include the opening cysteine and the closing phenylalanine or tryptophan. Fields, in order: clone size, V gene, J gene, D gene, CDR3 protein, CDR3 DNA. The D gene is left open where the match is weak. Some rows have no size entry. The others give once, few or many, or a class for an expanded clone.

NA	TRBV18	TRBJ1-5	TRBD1	CASSPRGQGDNQPQHF	TGTGCCAGCTCGCCAAGGGGGCAGGGAGACAATCAGCCCCAGCATTTT
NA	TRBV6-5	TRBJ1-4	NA	CASSYWQGQANEKLFF	TGTGCCAGCAGTTATTGGCAGGGCCAGGCTAATGAAAAACTGTTTTTT
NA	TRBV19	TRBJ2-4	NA	CASSIEGSYIQYF	TGTGCCAGTAGTATTGAGGGTTCTTACATTCAGTACTTC
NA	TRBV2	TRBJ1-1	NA	CASSEQGNTEAFF	TGTGCCAGCAGTGAACAGGGCAACACTGAAGCTTTCTTT
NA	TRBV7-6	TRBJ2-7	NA	CASSREPLDEQYF	TGTGCCAGCAGTCGGGAGCCTCTGGACGAGCAGTACTTC
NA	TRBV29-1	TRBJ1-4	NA	CSANPGGANEKLFF	TGCAGCGCTAACCCCGGGGGGGCTAATGAAAAACTGTTTTTT
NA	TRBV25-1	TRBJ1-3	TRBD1	CASRDRGWGNTIYF	TGTGCCAGCAGGGACAGGGGATGGGGAAACACCATATATTTT
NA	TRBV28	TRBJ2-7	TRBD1	CASSRGDSTYEQYF	TGTGCCAGCAGCCGAGGGGACAGCACCTACGAGCAGTACTTC
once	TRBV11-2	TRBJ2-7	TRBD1	CASSLATGGLSYEQYF	TGTGCCAGCAGCTTAGCTACAGGGGGACTGTCCTACGAGCAGTACTTC
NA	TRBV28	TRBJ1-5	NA	CASSFWGTGQPQHF	TGTGCCAGCAGTTTTTGGGGAACAGGCCAGCCCCAGCATTTT
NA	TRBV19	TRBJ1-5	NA	CASSRAGWLQPQHF	TGTGCCAGTAGTCGGGCAGGGTGGCTTCAGCCCCAGCATTTT
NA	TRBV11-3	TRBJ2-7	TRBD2	CASSTSGGAVYEQYF	TGTGCCAGCAGCACTAGCGGGGGGGCTGTCTACGAGCAGTACTTC
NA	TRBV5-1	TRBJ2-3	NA	CASSLGLDTQYF	TGCGCCAGCAGCTTGGGTCTAGATACGCAGTATTTT
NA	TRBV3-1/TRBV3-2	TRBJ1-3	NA	CASSQDQSPSGNTIYF	TGTGCCAGCAGCCAAGATCAGTCCCCCTCTGGAAACACCATATATTTT
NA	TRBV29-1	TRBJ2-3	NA	CSVVDSGTDTQYF	TGCAGCGTTGTGGACTCAGGCACAGATACGCAGTATTTT
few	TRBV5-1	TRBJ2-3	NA	CASRIVLGLADTQYF	TGCGCCAGCAGGATCGTACTAGGATTGGCAGATACGCAGTATTTT
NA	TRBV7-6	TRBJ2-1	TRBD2	CASSLKTSPTYNEQFF	TGTGCCAGCAGCTTGAAGACTAGCCCGACCTACAATGAGCAGTTCTTC